This T cell receptor (beta chain) was observed in a study of beta chain features in type 1 diabetes. Overall study: In all, 85 million to 130 million sorted cells from all samples were analyzed. General study findings and limits: Junctions at VDJ sites from type 1 diabetes patients had fewer insertions and more deletions. Shorter templates may be favored by PCR, equally so in patients and controls. Shorter TCRB CDR3s, moderately but significantly so, marked every one of the four CD4+ subsets in Type 1 diabetes patients. A closer apparent resemblance between naive, central memory and Treg TCRB repertoires was seen in patients than in healthy donors.

The study reverse transcribed the entire isolated RNA, so it sequenced expressed TCRB transcripts. TCRdb keeps only in-frame clones here, not all; method: immunoSEQ multiplex PCR. The table includes about 260,000 clones, roughly 25% detected once. This clone was detected a few times. Its specificity is unknown. The CDR3 runs 14 residues. The germline V gene has CDR1 SGDLS and CDR2 YYNGEE. V was pared by 3 bases and J by 3 bases, with 13 bases between. Specimen: naive CD4+ T cells from blood. The gene calls are TRBV9 and TRBJ2-7; D perhaps matches TRBD1 (6 bases). The source of this sequence is a woman aged 25-40 years with type 1 diabetes. CDR3 in amino acids: CASSASGTSYEQYF. Written as DNA, the CDR3 is TGTGCCAGCAGCGCATCCGGGACAAGCTACGAGCAGTACTTC.